What follows are 22 T cell receptor beta chains derived from one specimen sequenced in a study of cytomegalovirus exposure and HLA in healthy donors. PCR involved 60 Vbeta and 13 Jbeta primers. Assay: immunoSEQ multiplex PCR; the TCRdb copy retains only in-frame clones and omits some. This repertoire shows around 200,000 clones, just under 75% found once; its top ten account for about 5%. The specimen was PBMCs. The receptors shown here come from a man aged 25-45 years in good health and CMV-seropositive.

The V call is TRBV18, the J call TRBJ1-1; possible D gene TRBD1, 6 bases. The germline CDR1 and CDR2 sequences are KGHSH and LQKENI. The CDR3 contains 13 residues. The V and J ends lost 3 bases and 4 bases respectively, with 9 bases between them. This CDR3 is CASSPGQGTEAFF. The CDR3 nucleotides read TGTGCCAGCTCACCGGGACAAGGCACTGAAGCTTTCTTT. Based on the CDR3 plus reference TRBV18 and TRBJ1-1, the full variable domain is NAGVMQNPRHLVRRRGQEARLRCSPMKGHSHVYWYRQLPEEGLKFMVYLQKENIIDESGMPKERFSAEFPKEGPSILRIQQVVRGDSAAYFCASSPGQGTEAFFGQGTRLTVV.

This chain joins TRBV18 and TRBJ2-5, with TRBD2 identical over 8 bases. The end of the DNA aligns better with TRBJ2-7, so the J call may be wrong. Germline V lookup: CDR1 KGHSH, CDR2 LQKENI. The CDR3 contains 16 residues. The CDR3 spells CASSPTPGTSGSEQYF. The CDR3 DNA reads as TGTGCCAGCTCACCCACTCCCGGGACTAGTGGTTCCGAGCAGTACTTC.

This chain links TRBV4-1 with TRBJ2-2; 8 bases map to TRBD1. This CDR3 contains 15 residues. From germline, CDR1 is MGHRA and CDR2 YSYEKL. After removal of 1 base from V and 4 bases from J, the junction contained 2 bases not matched to a gene. The CDR3 is CASSQGTGSTGELFF. The CDR3 nucleotides are TGCGCCAGCAGCCAAGGGACAGGGAGCACCGGGGAGCTGTTTTTT.

This clone appeared a single time. This rearrangement joins TRBV29-1 to TRBJ2-1; D remains ambiguous. Germline V lookup: CDR1 SQVTM, CDR2 ANQGSEA. The V gene lost 7 bases and the J gene lost 6 bases, with 16 bases spanning the gap. CDR3 size: 13 residues. CDR3 loop: CSALGSPGNEQFF. CDR3 nucleotide sequence: TGCAGCGCGCTCGGGTCTCCGGGCAATGAGCAGTTCTTC.

The chain joins TRBV5-6 to TRBJ1-6; D remains unclear. Germline V gives CDR1 SGHDT, CDR2 YYEEEE. There are 15 residues in the CDR3. Trimming stripped 0 bases from V and 0 bases from J, with 4 bases between. CDR3 in DNA: TGTGCCAGCAGCTTGGACAGCTCCTATAATTCACCCCTCCACTTT. Protein product: CASSLDSSYNSPLHF.

This clone has only a few counts. V gene TRBV9 combines with J gene TRBJ1-4, with a weak D call TRBD1 (5 bases). Trimming pared 0 bases from V and 7 bases from J, leaving 7 bases between. Germline-derived CDR1 and CDR2 are SGDLS and YYNGEE. The CDR3 sequence is 13 residues long. CDR3 sequence: CASSVGGGEKLFF. In DNA, the CDR3 is TGTGCCAGCAGCGTAGGGGGCGGTGAAAAACTGTTTTTT.

This clone has just a few counts. This sequence joins TRBV5-1 and TRBJ1-5; D may be TRBD1 (5 bases). This CDR3 is 14 amino acids long. Germline V gene lookup returns CDR1 SGHRS and CDR2 YFSETQ. V lost 0 bases, J lost 5 bases, and 9 bases lay in between. This CDR3 is CASSLAGGDQPQHF. The CDR3 nucleotides are TGCGCCAGCAGCTTGGCCGGGGGGGATCAGCCCCAGCATTTT. Drawing the rest from reference TRBV5-1 and TRBJ1-5, the complete variable domain is KAGVTQTPRYLIKTRGQQVTLSCSPISGHRSVSWYQQTPGQGLQFLFEYFSETQRNKGNFPGRFSGRQFSNSRSEMNVSTLELGDSALYLCASSLAGGDQPQHFGDGTRLSIL.

The chain has TRBV25-1 and TRBJ2-7; 10 bases agree with TRBD2. This CDR3 region has 16 residues. Trimming took 1 base from V and 6 from J; bases not matched to a gene: 9. Germline V lookup: CDR1 MGHDK, CDR2 SYGVNS. CDR3 region: CASSEFSGRAHSEQYF. CDR3 nucleotides: TGTGCCAGCAGTGAATTCAGCGGGAGGGCTCACAGCGAGCAGTACTTC.

The V and J genes are TRBV9 and TRBJ2-7, with D maybe TRBD1 (6 bases). The CDR3 contains 13 residues. The V end was cut by 3 bases, the J end by 3 bases, with 10 bases between. From germline, CDR1 is SGDLS and CDR2 YYNGEE. The CDR3 here is CASSGRDNYEQYF. As DNA, the CDR3 is TGTGCCAGCAGCGGCCGGGACAACTACGAGCAGTACTTC.

V usage is TRBV30 and J usage is TRBJ1-5, with D tentatively TRBD1 (5 bases). Germline CDR1 reads GTSNPN; CDR2 reads SVGIG (reference sequence). V lost 0 bases and J lost 5, with 14 bases in between. The CDR3 contains 15 residues. The CDR3 nucleotides read TGTGCCTGGAGTGTGGGGGGGATCCAGGATCAGCCCCAGCATTTT. Translated, it gives CAWSVGGIQDQPQHF.

This clone appeared a single time. CDR3 protein: CASKGGAHSYNEQFF. The CDR3 DNA follows: TGTGCCAGCAAGGGGGGGGCCCACTCCTACAATGAGCAGTTCTTC. The chain uses TRBV6-5 and TRBJ2-1; tentatively, D is TRBD2 (7 bases). The CDR3 spans 15 residues. The V gene lost 7 bases and the J gene lost 0 bases, with 13 bases spanning the gap. In germline, CDR1 is MNHEY, CDR2 SVGAGI.

J is TRBJ1-5 and V is TRBV19; D gene uncertain. Between the trimmed V and J ends, which lost 4 bases and 3 bases, there was a span of 13 bases. Germline CDR1 is LNHDA and CDR2 is SQIVND (reference sequence). CDR3 length equals 15 residues. This chain's CDR3 is CASSNRRGPNQPQHF. CDR3 bases: TGTGCCAGTAGTAACCGCCGGGGTCCCAATCAGCCCCAGCATTTT.

The CDR3 DNA follows: TGTGCCAGCACCCGGGCCAGCGGGTCGGGGGAGACCCAGTACTTC. Translating gives CASTRASGSGETQYF. This rearrangement joins TRBV7-2 to TRBJ2-5; tentative D call: TRBD2 (6 bases). V was pared by 7 bases and J by 5 bases, with 20 bases between. This CDR3 is built from 15 residues. CDR1 is SGHTA, CDR2 FQGNSA, per germline.

J is TRBJ2-3 and V is TRBV29-1; 7 bases are a match to TRBD1. V was clipped by 8 bases and J by 5 bases; unmatched bases: 13. This CDR3 has 14 amino acids. Germline assignment: CDR1 SQVTM and CDR2 ANQGSEA. This CDR3 is CSTDPDRVLDTQYF. The CDR3 bases are TGCAGCACGGATCCTGACAGGGTACTAGATACGCAGTATTTT.

The genes are TRBV10-3 and TRBJ1-1; 7 positions match TRBD1. The CDR3 runs to 14 residues. The V gene's germline CDR1 is ENHRY and CDR2 SYGVKD. J gave up 0 bases and V 9 bases, and 7 bases lay outside the gene matches. The CDR3 nucleotides are TGTGCCATACGTCCCGGGACAGTGAACACTGAAGCTTTCTTT. Protein: CAIRPGTVNTEAFF.

The chain couples TRBV5-4 to TRBJ2-1, with 10 bases aligning to TRBD1. Germline V lookup: CDR1 SGHNT, CDR2 YYREEE (reference sequence). V shed 4 bases, J shed 8 bases, and the junction held 9 bases outside the gene matches. This CDR3 has 15 amino acids. In DNA form, the CDR3 reads TGTGCCAGCAGCAGCCGGACAGGGGGAAGTTATGAGCAGTTCTTC. This encodes CASSSRTGGSYEQFF.

This clone came up a few times. The V and J genes are TRBV18 and TRBJ2-1, with 7 bases matching TRBD2. The V gene end was trimmed by 1 base and the J gene end by 5 bases; junction bases not matched to a gene: 5. CDR1 is KGHSH and CDR2 is LQKENI in the germline V gene. The CDR3 is 15 amino acids. Here the CDR3 DNA reads TGTGCCAGCTCACCACGGGCGGGAGACAACAATGAGCAGTTCTTC. Translation: CASSPRAGDNNEQFF. The whole variable domain, filled in from reference TRBV18 and TRBJ2-1, reads NAGVMQNPRHLVRRRGQEARLRCSPMKGHSHVYWYRQLPEEGLKFMVYLQKENIIDESGMPKERFSAEFPKEGPSILRIQQVVRGDSAAYFCASSPRAGDNNEQFFGPGTRLTVL.

The V and J genes are TRBV5-4 and TRBJ1-2, with 7 nucleotides matching TRBD1. Germline values: CDR1 SGHNT, CDR2 YYREEE (reference sequence). This CDR3 has 14 residues. V lost 5 bases to trimming and J lost 8 bases; unmatched junction nucleotides: 12. CDR3 amino acids: CASSAGTVLFGYTF. The CDR3, as DNA: TGTGCCAGCAGTGCCGGGACAGTTCTATTCGGCTACACCTTC.

The chain carries TRBV9 and TRBJ2-1, with D possibly matching TRBD1 (5 bases). Germline lookup yields CDR1 SGDLS and CDR2 YYNGEE. Deletions cut 3 bases from V and 4 bases from J, with 14 bases between. This CDR3 is built from 15 residues. CDR3 loop: CASSAQGGVYNEQFF. DNA of the CDR3: TGTGCCAGCAGCGCGCAGGGTGGGGTTTACAATGAGCAGTTCTTC.

This clone was observed a handful of times. V usage is TRBV28 and J usage is TRBJ2-1, with D maybe TRBD2 (6 bases). There are 16 residues in the CDR3. Germline-derived CDR1 and CDR2 are MDHEN and SYDVKM. V lost 3 bases and J lost 12, with 24 bases in between. CDR3 DNA: TGTGCCAGCAGTTTTCGACCGGGGGACCTTCCTCTGGGGCAGTTCTTC. As protein: CASSFRPGDLPLGQFF. Based on the CDR3 plus reference TRBV28 and TRBJ2-1, the full variable domain is DVKVTQSSRYLVKRTGEKVFLECVQDMDHENMFWYRQDPGLGLRLIYFSYDVKMKEKGDIPEGYSVSREKKERFSLILESASTNQTSMYLCASSFRPGDLPLGQFFGPGTRLTVL.

The genes are TRBV9 and TRBJ2-5; maybe TRBD2 (6 bases). The J call may be incorrect, as the DNA end agrees better with TRBJ2-7. CDR3 length: 14 amino acids. Germline V gene sequence: CDR1 SGDLS, CDR2 YYNGEE. CDR3 in DNA: TGTGCCAGCAGCGTAGGACGGGGGTCCTACGAGCAGTACTTC. This codes for CASSVGRGSYEQYF.

The chain recombines TRBV7-9 with TRBJ2-1; possible D gene TRBD1, 5 bases. The CDR3 contains 12 residues. Trimming removed 2 bases at V and 10 bases at J, with 9 bases between. Germline CDR1 SEHNR, CDR2 FQNEAQ (reference sequence). The CDR3 loop reads CASSLSGNEQFF. In DNA, the CDR3 is TGTGCCAGCAGCTTATCAGGGAACGAGCAGTTCTTC.